The rows below give T cell receptor beta chains drawn from one sample of a study of T cell responses to AZD1222 COVID-19 vaccine. Repertoires were generated with immunoSEQ multiplex PCR, while TCRdb's copy carries only in-frame clones and drops some. The table lists around 130,000 clones, roughly 90% of them singletons. The sequenced sample was peripheral blood, obtained 28 days after the second AZD1222 dose. These receptors were obtained from an adult who received the AZD1222 COVID-19 vaccine. The CDR3 runs from the conserved cysteine through the conserved F or W. D genes are given only for firm matches. Clone size is stated in some rows and not others, as once, few, many or a class when expanded.

D,J,size,V,DNA,CDR3
TRBD1,TRBJ2-7,.,TRBV5-1,TGCGCCAGCAGCTGGACAGGGTCCAGCTACGAGCAGTACTTC,CASSWTGSSYEQYF
TRBD1,TRBJ1-1,.,TRBV7-2,TGTGCCAGCAGCTCCAGGGGGGGCACTGAAGCTTTCTTT,CASSSRGGTEAFF
.,TRBJ1-5,few,TRBV7-9,TGTGCCAGCAGCTCCACCCCTCAGGGTCTGGCCGATCAGCCCCAGCATTTT,CASSSTPQGLADQPQHF
TRBD1,TRBJ1-2,.,TRBV7-9,TGTGCCAGCAGCCAGGACAGGGGGTATGGCTACACCTTC,CASSQDRGYGYTF
.,TRBJ1-2,.,TRBV29-1,TGCAGCGTTGATGAGAGCGGCTATGGCTACACCTTC,CSVDESGYGYTF
TRBD2,TRBJ2-1,.,TRBV7-2,TGTGCCAGCAGCCCCCTCGGGGGGGGTGCCTACAATGAGCAGTTCTTC,CASSPLGGGAYNEQFF
TRBD2,TRBJ2-3,.,TRBV2,TGTGCCAGCAGTGGGGGGACTAGCGAGACAGATACGCAGTATTTT,CASSGGTSETDTQYF
.,TRBJ1-1,.,TRBV5-5,TGTGCCAGCAGCTTGACAGCTCCATACGTACACGAAGCTTTCTTT,CASSLTAPYVHEAFF
.,TRBJ2-2,.,TRBV10-1,TGCGCCAGCAGTGTCCGGGACGGAACGAACACCGGGGAGCTGTTTTTT,CASSVRDGTNTGELFF
.,TRBJ1-1,.,TRBV6-5,TGTGCCAGCAGTCGTAACAGGGAAAAAGCTTTCTTT,CASSRNREKAFF
.,TRBJ2-7,.,TRBV5-1,TGCGCCAGCAGCTTTACTAACGACTACGAGCAGTACTTC,CASSFTNDYEQYF
.,TRBJ2-7,.,TRBV12-3/TRBV12-4,TGTGCCAGTCAGGGGGGAAGTTACTACGAGCAGTACTTC,CASQGGSYYEQYF
.,TRBJ2-5,.,TRBV9,TGTGCCAGCAGCGGTGAGACCCAGTACTTC,CASSGETQYF
.,TRBJ1-6,.,TRBV7-8,TGTGCCAGCAGGGCCCTTGGACCCAAAAATTCACCCCTCCACTTT,CASRALGPKNSPLHF
.,TRBJ2-1,once,TRBV11-2,TGTGCCAGCAGCTTTTTCCGGGCGTCCTACAATGAGCAGTTCTTC,CASSFFRASYNEQFF
TRBD1,TRBJ1-4,.,TRBV27,TGTGCCAGCAGATCTCAACAGGGGTTTAGTGAAAAACTGTTTTTT,CASRSQQGFSEKLFF
TRBD2,TRBJ2-1,.,TRBV28,TGTGCCAGCAGTCGACTAGCGGGAGTTAATGAGCAGTTCTTC,CASSRLAGVNEQFF
.,TRBJ2-2,.,TRBV19,TGTGCCAGTCGCGGTCCAGGGAGTACGACCGGGGAGCTGTTTTTT,CASRGPGSTTGELFF
.,TRBJ1-5,once,TRBV7-2,TGTGCCAGCTCTCAAGATAGCAATCAGCCCCAGCATTTT,CASSQDSNQPQHF
.,TRBJ2-2,.,TRBV15,TGTGCCACCAGCAGAGATCGGTCTATAGGGGAGCTGTTTTTT,CATSRDRSIGELFF
TRBD1,TRBJ2-7,.,TRBV11-1,TGTGCCAGCGGACAGGGTCTGAGGTACGAGCAGTACTTC,CASGQGLRYEQYF
TRBD1,TRBJ1-1,.,TRBV15,TGTGCCACCAGCAGAGTGGCGGCAGGGGGCACTGAAGCTTTCTTT,CATSRVAAGGTEAFF
.,TRBJ1-1,.,TRBV4-3,TGCGCCAGCAGCCAAGGGTCGGCGGCTTTCTTT,CASSQGSAAFF
.,TRBJ2-3,.,TRBV5-1,TGCGCCAGCAGCTTGGCCACGGGGACGTCTACGCAGTATTTT,CASSLATGTSTQYF
TRBD1,TRBJ1-5,.,TRBV15,TGTGCCACCAGCAGCTCCGGGACAGTTTATCAGCCCCAGCATTTT,CATSSSGTVYQPQHF
.,TRBJ2-1,.,TRBV7-9,TGTGCCAGCAGCTTAATTCAGGGGTACAATGAGCAGTTCTTC,CASSLIQGYNEQFF
TRBD2,TRBJ2-3,.,TRBV11-3,TGTGCCAGCAGCCGAGGGACTAGCGGGCGCACAGATACGCAGTATTTT,CASSRGTSGRTDTQYF